The 3 T cell receptor beta chains below were found in one sample sequenced in a study of PD-1 blockade in classical Hodgkin lymphoma. Each and every patient relapsed after autologous stem cell transplantation, and patients got differing brentuximab vedotin exposure. Purified CD4+ T cells were obtained from thawed PBMCs through magnetic negative selection. Profiled with immunoSEQ multiplex PCR; TCRdb holds only in-frame clones, not every one. The data show about 16,000 clones, with over 80% seen just once and 1% held by the top ten. The sequences come from CD4+ T cells from blood, collected at baseline. All receptors derive from a human donor with classical Hodgkin lymphoma.

This clone has a single count. The chain joins TRBV6-1 to TRBJ2-7; 7 positions agree with TRBD1. CDR3 length: 15 residues. Germline assignment: CDR1 MNHNS and CDR2 SASEGT. The V and J ends lost 7 bases and 0 bases, in that order; junction bases with no gene match: 9. CDR3 residues: CASTPRQGFSYEQYF. Written as DNA, the CDR3 is TGTGCCAGCACCCCCAGACAGGGTTTCTCCTACGAGCAGTACTTC.

This clone was seen once. The chain recombines TRBV5-1 with TRBJ2-3; D perhaps matches TRBD2 (6 bases). Germline V CDR1 and CDR2: SGHRS, YFSETQ. The ends were cut back, 4 bases at V and 2 bases at J, with 17 bases in the middle. The CDR3 consists of 16 residues. CDR3 in amino acids: CASSAGTDEFTDTQYF. The CDR3 region has the DNA TGCGCCAGCAGCGCCGGGACTGACGAATTCACAGATACGCAGTATTTT.

The rearrangement joins TRBV19 to TRBJ2-5; 9 bases are shared with TRBD1. This CDR3 comprises 12 residues. Germline V CDR1 and CDR2: LNHDA, SQIVND (reference sequence). The CDR3 reads CATGTGQETQYF. The DNA of the CDR3 is TGTGCTACCGGGACAGGGCAAGAGACCCAGTACTTC.